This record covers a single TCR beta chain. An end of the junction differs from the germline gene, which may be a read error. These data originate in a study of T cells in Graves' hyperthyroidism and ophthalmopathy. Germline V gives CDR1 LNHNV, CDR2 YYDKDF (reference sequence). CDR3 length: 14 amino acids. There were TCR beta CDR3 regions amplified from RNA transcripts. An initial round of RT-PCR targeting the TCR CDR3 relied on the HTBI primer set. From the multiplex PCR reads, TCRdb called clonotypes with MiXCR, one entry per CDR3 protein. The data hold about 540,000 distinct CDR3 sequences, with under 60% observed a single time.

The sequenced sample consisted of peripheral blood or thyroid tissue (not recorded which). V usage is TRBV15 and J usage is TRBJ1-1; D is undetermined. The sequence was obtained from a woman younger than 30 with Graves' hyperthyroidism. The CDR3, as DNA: TGTGCCACCAGCAGAAATTCAGCGGGAACTGAGGCTTTCTTT. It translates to CATSRNSAGTEAFF.